This T cell receptor beta chain emerged from a study of beta chain features in type 1 diabetes. Study conclusions and caveats: Patients with Type 1 diabetes showed moderately but significantly shorter TCRB CDR3s in all four CD4+ subsets. Individuals with type 1 diabetes displayed fewer insertions and more deletions at VDJ junctions.

As for this clone: Its antigen is not identified.

V lost 0 bases and J lost 8, with 13 bases in between. Germline values: CDR1 MGHRA, CDR2 YSYEKL. The CDR3 is 14 residues long. Every isolated RNA sample was fully reverse transcribed, so sequencing captured expressed TCRB transcripts. The table came from immunoSEQ multiplex PCR; TCRdb's copy has only in-frame clones and leaves some out. The repertoire holds approximately 260,000 clones, with about 23% as singletons. The clonotype was recovered from a woman aged 25 to 39 with type 1 diabetes. The chain links TRBV4-1 to TRBJ1-2; D uncertain. Sequences were obtained from naive CD4+ T cells from blood. CDR3 region: CASSQDGILVGYTF. CDR3 DNA sequence: TGCGCCAGCAGCCAAGACGGGATCCTCGTCGGCTACACCTTC.